This is a list of T cell receptor beta chains from one sample in a study of cytomegalovirus exposure and HLA in healthy donors. Produced via immunoSEQ multiplex PCR; TCRdb's table is partial and in-frame only. The data show about 190,000 clones, with about 87% seen just once and about 1.2% held by the top ten. Sequenced: PBMCs. Every receptor here comes from a man in his thirties or forties in good health and CMV-seronegative. The CDR3 runs from the conserved cysteine through the conserved F or W. Each record gives: clone size, J gene, D gene, V gene, CDR3 DNA, CDR3 protein. A D gene is named only where the DNA matches it firmly. Only some rows state a clone size, as once, few, many or a class for expanded clones.

.,TRBJ2-1,TRBD2,TRBV7-9,TGTTCCAGCAGCAAAGGGACTAGCGACTACAATGAGCAGTTCTTC,CSSSKGTSDYNEQFF
.,TRBJ2-7,TRBD2,TRBV5-4,TGTGCCAGCAGCCGGGGGACTAGCGGGACCGACGAGCAGTACTTC,CASSRGTSGTDEQYF
.,TRBJ1-4,TRBD1,TRBV7-8,TGTGCCAGCAGCCCCACTAGGGGGACAGGGGAGGAAAAACTGTTTTTT,CASSPTRGTGEEKLFF
.,TRBJ2-3,.,TRBV5-1,TGCGCCAGCAGCTTGGGTCGGGAAGATACGCAGTATTTT,CASSLGREDTQYF
.,TRBJ1-1,TRBD1,TRBV19,TGTGCCAGTAGTATAGCCCCAGGGGGTCTGGGAGCTTTCTTT,CASSIAPGGLGAFF
few,TRBJ1-5,TRBD1,TRBV4-1,TGCGCCAGCAGCCCAGGGACAGGGGGCCTTATCAATCAGCCCCAGCATTTT,CASSPGTGGLINQPQHF
.,TRBJ2-1,.,TRBV5-1,TGCGCCAGCAGCTTGACTGGAGATGGTTCCAATGAGCAGTTCTTC,CASSLTGDGSNEQFF
.,TRBJ2-5,.,TRBV7-9,TGTGCCAGCAGCTTAGCGATAGAAGAGACCCAGTACTTC,CASSLAIEETQYF
few,TRBJ1-4,.,TRBV4-3,TGCGCCAGCAGCCAAGATCGGGTAACCTATGAAAAACTGTTTTTT,CASSQDRVTYEKLFF
.,TRBJ2-7,TRBD2,TRBV27,TGTGCCAGCAGTCGGGCTAGCGGGAGTCCGTACGAGCAGTACTTC,CASSRASGSPYEQYF
.,TRBJ2-3,.,TRBV7-2,TGTGCCAGCAGCTTAAACCCGGGTGCCATCGGCCCAGATACGCAGTATTTT,CASSLNPGAIGPDTQYF
.,TRBJ2-5,.,TRBV11-3,TGTGCCAGCAGCTCCACCCGGGGGGAGACCCAGTACTTC,CASSSTRGETQYF
once,TRBJ1-5,.,TRBV14,TGTGCCAGCAGCCAAGTCAGGGAATATCAGCCCCAGCATTTT,CASSQVREYQPQHF
.,TRBJ2-7,TRBD1,TRBV28,TGTGCCAGCGGGGACAGACGTGTGACTGGTGAGCAGTACTTC,CASGDRRVTGEQYF
.,TRBJ2-7,.,TRBV6-5,TGTGCCAGCGGGGGGACGGGGAGCTCCTACGAGCAGTACTTC,CASGGTGSSYEQYF
.,TRBJ1-2,TRBD1,TRBV19,TGTGCCAGTAGTATAGCCCCCCGGACAGGGTCCTATGGCTACACCTTC,CASSIAPRTGSYGYTF
.,TRBJ1-2,.,TRBV4-3,TGCGCCAGCAGCCAACAAAGGGGGGGCTATGGCTACACCTTC,CASSQQRGGYGYTF
.,TRBJ2-5,.,TRBV4-3,TGCGCCAGCAGCCGAGACCGGGACTCGCAAGAGACCCAGTACTTC,CASSRDRDSQETQYF
.,TRBJ1-1,TRBD1,TRBV29-1,TGCAGCGTTGGGGCGACCGCCGTGCTGACAGGGCGGAACACTGAAGCTTTCTTT,CSVGATAVLTGRNTEAFF
.,TRBJ1-1,.,TRBV7-9,TGTGCCAGCAGCTCCCTACAGGGTTCCACTGAAGCTTTCTTT,CASSSLQGSTEAFF
.,TRBJ2-1,.,TRBV10-3,TGTGCCATCAGTGAGCCCGACGTCCAGGGCACGTTCTTC,CAISEPDVQGTFF
.,TRBJ1-4,.,TRBV2,TGTGCCAGCAGTGAAGCAGGCAGGGAAGAGGAAAAACTGTTTTTT,CASSEAGREEEKLFF
.,TRBJ1-4,TRBD1,TRBV19,TGTGCCAGTAGTAGGACAGGGAGGCAATATGAAAAACTGTTTTTT,CASSRTGRQYEKLFF
.,TRBJ2-7,TRBD1,TRBV11-2,TGTGCCAGCAGCTTATCCTCGGGACAGGGGGGCTACGAGCAGTACTTC,CASSLSSGQGGYEQYF
.,TRBJ1-3,TRBD1,TRBV5-6,TGTGCCAGCAGCTTCCGAGGGACAGGGTTTGGAAACACCATATATTTT,CASSFRGTGFGNTIYF
.,TRBJ1-5,TRBD1,TRBV5-5,TGTGCCAGCAGCTCTACGACAGGGGCACTCGAGCCCCAGCATTTT,CASSSTTGALEPQHF
.,TRBJ2-1,.,TRBV7-9,TGTGCCAGCAGCTTAGAGTGGCTAGCGGAGCAGTTCTTC,CASSLEWLAEQFF
.,TRBJ2-3,.,TRBV7-8,TGTGCCAGCAGCTTTGTAAGGGGGTTGGTAAGCACAGATACGCAGTATTTT,CASSFVRGLVSTDTQYF
.,TRBJ2-3,.,TRBV28,TGTGCCAGCAGCACATGGACAGAAGCTAGCACAGATACGCAGTATTTT,CASSTWTEASTDTQYF
.,TRBJ1-5,TRBD1,TRBV6-5,TGTGCCAGCAGTTATTCCCGACAGGGCGGCGAGCATTTT,CASSYSRQGGEHF
.,TRBJ1-2,TRBD1,TRBV2,TGTGCCAGCAGCGGACAGGGGGCGAGAAATGGCTACACCTTC,CASSGQGARNGYTF
.,TRBJ2-5,TRBD2,TRBV7-2,TGTGCCAGCAGCTTAGACGGACTAGGGGTAGAGACCCAGTACTTC,CASSLDGLGVETQYF
.,TRBJ2-1,TRBD1,TRBV27,TGTGCCACCCGGACAGGTCTCAATGAGCAGTTCTTC,CATRTGLNEQFF
.,TRBJ2-2,.,TRBV5-1,TGCGCCAGCAGCTTGGCCGTCGGTGCCTTTTCCGGGGAGCTGTTTTTT,CASSLAVGAFSGELFF
.,TRBJ1-1,.,TRBV29-1,TGCAGCGTTGAAGACATGAACACTGAAGCTTTCTTT,CSVEDMNTEAFF
few,TRBJ2-5,TRBD1,TRBV4-2,TGTGCCAGCAGCCAAGATGGAACGGGACAGGCTATACCTAGGGAGACCCAGTACTTC,CASSQDGTGQAIPRETQYF
once,TRBJ2-4,TRBD2,TRBV14,TGTGCCAGCAGCCAAACCGGACTAGCGGGAGGACCAAACAGTCAGTACTTC,CASSQTGLAGGPNSQYF
few,TRBJ2-5,.,TRBV5-1,TGCGCCAGCAGCTTGGGACAGGGAGGACGAGAGACCCAGTACTTC,CASSLGQGGRETQYF
.,TRBJ2-5,.,TRBV6-4,TGTGCCAGCAGAACGACTCAGGACACCCAAGAGACCCAGTACTTC,CASRTTQDTQETQYF
.,TRBJ1-6,TRBD1,TRBV28,TGTGCCAGCAGTTTCGGCAGGGGGGACTCCTATAATTCACCCCTCCACTTT,CASSFGRGDSYNSPLHF
.,TRBJ2-2,.,TRBV11-2,TGTGCCAGCAGCTTAAGGGACACCCGGATCGCCGGGGAGCTGTTTTTT,CASSLRDTRIAGELFF
.,TRBJ2-4,.,TRBV4-1,TGCGCCAGCAGCCAAGGCACAGGAGGGGACATTCAGTACTTC,CASSQGTGGDIQYF
.,TRBJ2-5,TRBD2,TRBV4-3,TGCGCCAGCAGCCAAGATCAGGGACTAGCGGGGGCAGAGACCCAGTACTTC,CASSQDQGLAGAETQYF
few,TRBJ2-6,.,TRBV7-9,TGTGCCAGCAGCCCAGAGCTGGGCGCTGGGGCCAACGTCCTGACTTTC,CASSPELGAGANVLTF
.,TRBJ2-3,TRBD1,TRBV30,TGTGCCTGGAGCTATAGGACAGGGGCTAGGGATACGCAGTATTTT,CAWSYRTGARDTQYF
.,TRBJ1-1,.,TRBV11-2,TGTGCCAGCAGCTTACAGGGAATTGAAGCTTTCTTT,CASSLQGIEAFF
.,TRBJ2-7,TRBD1,TRBV18,TGTGCCAGCTCACCAGCCGGGACAGGGCCCGGCAAGGAGCAGTACTTC,CASSPAGTGPGKEQYF
once,TRBJ1-1,.,TRBV7-8,TGTGCCAGCAGCCCACTGGTGGGGCTCCGAAGCACTGAAGCTTTCTTT,CASSPLVGLRSTEAFF
.,TRBJ1-5,.,TRBV19,TGTGCCAGTAAGGGCAGGGCAAATCAGCCCCAGCATTTT,CASKGRANQPQHF
.,TRBJ1-4,TRBD1,TRBV7-9,TGTGCCAGCAGCTTGGGGACAGGGTATGAAAAACTGTTTTTT,CASSLGTGYEKLFF
.,TRBJ2-7,.,TRBV7-2,TGTGCCAGCAGCTTGGAGGGCGTCGGGGGCTACGAGCAGTACTTC,CASSLEGVGGYEQYF
.,TRBJ1-5,.,TRBV5-1,TGCGCCAGCAGCTTGGCGAGTAATCAGCCCCAGCATTTT,CASSLASNQPQHF
.,TRBJ1-5,TRBD1,TRBV7-2,TGTGCCAGCAGCTTAGCGGACAGGGGGCCTCAGCCCCAGCATTTT,CASSLADRGPQPQHF